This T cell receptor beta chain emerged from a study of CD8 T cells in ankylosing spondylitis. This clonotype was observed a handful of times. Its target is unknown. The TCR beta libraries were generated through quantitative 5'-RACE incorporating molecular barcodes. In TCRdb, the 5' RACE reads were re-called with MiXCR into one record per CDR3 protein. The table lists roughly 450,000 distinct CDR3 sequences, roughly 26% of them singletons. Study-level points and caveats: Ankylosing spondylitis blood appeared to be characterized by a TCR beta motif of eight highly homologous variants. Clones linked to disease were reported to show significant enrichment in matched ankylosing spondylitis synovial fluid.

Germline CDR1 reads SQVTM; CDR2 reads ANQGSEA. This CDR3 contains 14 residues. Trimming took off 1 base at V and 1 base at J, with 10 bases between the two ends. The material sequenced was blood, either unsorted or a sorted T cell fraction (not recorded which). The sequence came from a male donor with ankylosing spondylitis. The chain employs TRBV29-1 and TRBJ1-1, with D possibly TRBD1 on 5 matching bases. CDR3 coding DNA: TGCAGCGTTGAAGTTTCCGGGACGAACACTGAAGCTTTCTTT. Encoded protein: CSVEVSGTNTEAFF.